Presented here are 9 T cell receptor beta chains from one specimen sequenced in a study of shared clonotypes between healthy human individuals. Here immunoSEQ multiplex PCR was the method, and the copy in TCRdb shows in-frame clones only, minus some. The sample shows under 1,100,000 clones, 70% to 80% of them seen only once. The material sequenced was memory CD4+ T cells from PBMCs. The subset denotes: CD45RA-negative fraction. The source of these receptors is a man younger than 35 in good health. Some clones in this sample may be carry-over from other donors' samples.

The V and J genes are TRBV11-3 and TRBJ2-2; 8 bases are shared with TRBD2. The CDR3 totals 14 residues. J lost 6 bases, V lost 5 bases, and 5 bases had no gene match. The V gene's germline CDR1 is SGHNT and CDR2 YENEEA. The CDR3 nucleotides are TGTGCCAGCAGCGAAACACTAGCGGCCGGGGAGCTGTTTTTT. This gives the protein CASSETLAAGELFF.

J is TRBJ1-5 and V is TRBV30, with D perhaps matching TRBD1 (5 bases). The CDR3 is made up of 15 amino acids. Germline V lookup: CDR1 GTSNPN, CDR2 SVGIG (reference sequence). V lost 2 bases and J 1 base, leaving 12 bases between the germline ends. The CDR3 nucleotides are TGTGCCTGGAGTCGGGCCCGGGGGAGCAATCAGCCCCAGCATTTT. Protein: CAWSRARGSNQPQHF.

Concerning this clone: This may arise from a read error, as a much more abundant clone is one base away. The V and J genes are TRBV6-1 and TRBJ2-7; 8 nucleotides line up with TRBD1. The CDR3 consists of 13 residues. The germline V gene has CDR1 MNHNS and CDR2 SASEGT. After removal of 6 bases from V and 3 bases from J, the junction contained 4 bases not matched to a gene. The DNA of the CDR3 is TGTGCCAGCAGGCGCGGACAGGGCTACGAGCAGTACTTC. This codes for CASRRGQGYEQYF.

The chain employs TRBV5-1 and TRBJ2-5; D is uncertain. V lost 0 bases to trimming and J lost 4 bases, with 16 bases between them. This CDR3 is 16 amino acids long. Germline V gene sequence: CDR1 SGHRS, CDR2 YFSETQ. This CDR3 reads CASSLDPGRARETQYF. The DNA for the CDR3 is TGCGCCAGCAGCTTGGATCCCGGACGGGCCCGAGAGACCCAGTACTTC.

The chain is built from TRBV6-1 and TRBJ2-7; D possibly corresponds to TRBD1 (6 bases). The V and J ends lost 0 bases and 0 bases respectively, with 15 bases between them. The CDR3 consists of 17 residues. Germline V gene lookup returns CDR1 MNHNS and CDR2 SASEGT. The CDR3: CASSEAQARGTSYEQYF. The CDR3 nucleotides are TGTGCCAGCAGTGAAGCGCAGGCCAGGGGAACCTCCTACGAGCAGTACTTC.

The chain uses TRBV29-1 and TRBJ1-1; D unresolved. The ends were cut back, 4 bases at V and 1 base at J, with 10 bases in the middle. Germline values: CDR1 SQVTM, CDR2 ANQGSEA. The CDR3 is 13 amino acids. The CDR3: CSVVWAANTEAFF. CDR3 DNA: TGCAGCGTTGTATGGGCAGCGAACACTGAAGCTTTCTTT.

The V and J genes are TRBV2 and TRBJ2-1, with 11 bases lining up with TRBD2. CDR1 is SNHLY and CDR2 is FYNNEI in the germline V gene. V dropped 7 bases and J dropped 8; count of bases not matched to a gene: 13. The CDR3 runs 16 residues. CDR3 residues: CASNPPGTSGSDEQFF. The CDR3 DNA follows: TGTGCCAGCAATCCCCCGGGAACTAGCGGGAGCGATGAGCAGTTCTTC.

This chain links TRBV28 with TRBJ2-3, with 7 bases fitting TRBD2. The junction had 16 bases not matched to a gene; V was cut back by 5 bases and J by 2 bases. CDR3 length equals 18 residues. CDR1 is MDHEN and CDR2 is SYDVKM in the germline V gene. In nucleotides, the CDR3 is TGTGCCAGCAGTCAGCATCCCGGTGTAGCGGGCTACACAGATACGCAGTATTTT. Its translation is CASSQHPGVAGYTDTQYF.

The chain carries TRBV27 and TRBJ1-2, with D possibly matching TRBD1 (6 bases). Germline-derived CDR1 and CDR2 are MNHEY and SMNVEV (reference sequence). This CDR3 comprises 14 residues. The V gene lost 4 bases and the J gene lost 5 bases, with 14 bases spanning the gap. As DNA, the CDR3 is TGTGCCAGCAGTTCCCCCAGGGGTAAGTATGGCTACACCTTC. Its protein product is CASSSPRGKYGYTF.